This is a list of T cell receptor beta chains from one sample in a study of identifying expanded T cells in peripheral blood. The table came from immunoSEQ multiplex PCR; TCRdb's copy has only in-frame clones and leaves some out. The data contain approximately 59,000 clones, around 90% of them singletons. The sequenced material came from blood. The source of these receptors is a person aged 18 to 70 in good health. CDR3s include the opening cysteine and the closing phenylalanine or tryptophan. D genes are given only for firm matches. Only some rows state a clone size, as once, few, many or a class for expanded clones.

d_call	clone_size	v_call	j_call	cdr3_nt	cdr3_aa
TRBD2	.	TRBV7-3	TRBJ2-3	TGTGCCAGCAGCTTGGCGGGAGGGGGAGATACGCAGTATTTT	CASSLAGGGDTQYF
.	.	TRBV11-1	TRBJ2-6	TGTGCCAGCAGCCAGCCCCGGACAGGGAGGGTATCTGGGGCCAACGTCCTGACTTTC	CASSQPRTGRVSGANVLTF
.	.	TRBV5-5	TRBJ2-1	TGTGCCAGCAGCTTCGCAGGATCTAGCGACTACAATGAGCAGTTCTTC	CASSFAGSSDYNEQFF
.	.	TRBV6-5	TRBJ2-3	TGTGCCACCCGAAAACTAGGCACAGATACGCAGTATTTT	CATRKLGTDTQYF
.	.	TRBV29-1	TRBJ2-5	TGCAGCGTTGAAGATTCGGCCCGGCGTCCGGAGACCCAGTACTTC	CSVEDSARRPETQYF
.	.	TRBV20-1	TRBJ1-1	TGCAGTGCTAACAGGGACCCTGAAGCTTTCTTT	CSANRDPEAFF
.	.	TRBV6-6	TRBJ1-3	TGTGCCAGCAGTTACAGCGACAGGCTTGGAAACACCATATATTTT	CASSYSDRLGNTIYF
.	.	TRBV5-1	TRBJ1-4	TGCGCCAGCAGCCCAGGGGCGGGAGCTAATGAAAAACTGTTTTTT	CASSPGAGANEKLFF
.	.	TRBV6-1	TRBJ1-5	TGTGCCAGCAGATACGACGGGCCCCAGCATTTT	CASRYDGPQHF
.	.	TRBV19	TRBJ1-1	TGTGCCAGTAGTATCGGGGGGCTCGACACTGAAGCTTTCTTT	CASSIGGLDTEAFF
TRBD2	.	TRBV27	TRBJ2-1	TGTGCCAGCAGTCCAATAGCGGGTACCTTCAATGAGCAGTTCTTC	CASSPIAGTFNEQFF
.	.	TRBV5-6	TRBJ1-2	TGTGCCAGCAGCCCCTTGGACCGGGGGGCCTATGGCTACACCTTC	CASSPLDRGAYGYTF
.	.	TRBV29-1	TRBJ1-2	TGCAGCGTTGACGGGGGTCCCGGGGCGGCCTATGGCTACACCTTC	CSVDGGPGAAYGYTF
TRBD1	once	TRBV4-1	TRBJ2-1	TGCGCCAGCAGCTCTCCAGGGGGCGATGAGCAGTTCTTC	CASSSPGGDEQFF
.	.	TRBV9	TRBJ1-5	TGTGCCAGCAGCCCCTTAGGAGGGCCGGGGCCCCAGCATTTT	CASSPLGGPGPQHF
.	.	TRBV5-6	TRBJ2-7	TGTGCCAGCAGCTTATGGCTGCCAGCGATATACGAGCAGTACTTC	CASSLWLPAIYEQYF
.	few	TRBV6-7	TRBJ2-1	TGTGCCAGCAGTCCCCCCAGTGGCGAGCAGTTCTTC	CASSPPSGEQFF
TRBD2	.	TRBV7-2	TRBJ2-1	TGTGCCAGCAGCTTAGAGGGCCTAGCGGTTGCCTACAATGAGCAGTTCTTC	CASSLEGLAVAYNEQFF
.	.	TRBV28	TRBJ1-2	TGTGCCGGGGGGGAGGTAACTGATGGCTACACCTTC	CAGGEVTDGYTF
TRBD1	.	TRBV20-1	TRBJ2-7	TGCAGTGTGGACAGGGGTTACGAGCAGTACTTC	CSVDRGYEQYF
.	.	TRBV12-5	TRBJ1-1	TGTGCTAGTGGTTCGGCGGGAGGAAATTTGAACACTGAAGCTTTCTTT	CASGSAGGNLNTEAFF
.	once	TRBV7-4	TRBJ1-3	TGTGCCAGCAGCTTATGGAGCTCTGGAAACACCATATATTTT	CASSLWSSGNTIYF
.	.	TRBV5-8	TRBJ1-1	TGTGCCAGCAGACCGAGGGGGGTCCCCACTGAAGCTTTCTTT	CASRPRGVPTEAFF
.	.	TRBV7-8	TRBJ1-4	TGTGCCAGCAGCTTAGCCTGGGCAAGGGGGGAAAAACTGTTTTTT	CASSLAWARGEKLFF
.	.	TRBV2	TRBJ1-4	TGTGCCAGCAGTAACAGGGATGAAAAACTGTTTTTT	CASSNRDEKLFF
TRBD2	.	TRBV9	TRBJ2-1	TGTGCCAGCAGCGGAGCGACGGGACTAGCGGGAGGAAGCTCCTACAATGAGCAGTTCTTC	CASSGATGLAGGSSYNEQFF
.	.	TRBV2	TRBJ2-1	TGTGCCAGCCGTCGGGCTAGGGACAATGAGCAGTTCTTC	CASRRARDNEQFF
.	.	TRBV1	TRBJ2-1	TGCACCAGGCCGCGGAGAGAGGGGTTCTTC	CTRPRREGFF
TRBD2	.	TRBV7-2	TRBJ2-3	TGTGCCAGCAGCTTAGGACTAGCGGGGGGAGGCGGTACGCAGTATTTT	CASSLGLAGGGGTQYF
TRBD2	.	TRBV9	TRBJ2-3	TGTGCCAGCAGCGTAGTGAGCGGGGGCACAGATACGCAGTATTTT	CASSVVSGGTDTQYF
TRBD2	.	TRBV5-1	TRBJ2-3	TGCGCCAGCAGCGATATACTAGCGGGGGTTTCTGATACGCAGTATTTT	CASSDILAGVSDTQYF
TRBD2	.	TRBV7-6	TRBJ2-7	TGTGCCAGCAGCTTAGTTCTAGCGGGAGTGGCTGGGGAGCAGTACTTC	CASSLVLAGVAGEQYF
.	.	TRBV9	TRBJ1-2	TGTGCCAGCAGCGTAGGTTACAGTTCTAACTATGGCTACACCTTC	CASSVGYSSNYGYTF
TRBD2	.	TRBV7-2	TRBJ2-1	TGTGCCAGCACCCGGACTAGCGGGGGCCCTAGGGGTGAGCAGTTCTTC	CASTRTSGGPRGEQFF
.	.	TRBV11-3	TRBJ2-1	TGTGCCAGCAGCCTTGACAGTCGGGAAGATGAGCAGTTCTTC	CASSLDSREDEQFF
.	.	TRBV7-2	TRBJ2-3	TGTGCCAGCAGCCCAGGGACGGGGTGGGGCACAGATACGCAGTATTTT	CASSPGTGWGTDTQYF
.	.	TRBV7-2	TRBJ1-1	TGTGCCAGCAGAATGCGGACCGGAGCCTACACTGAAGCTTTCTTT	CASRMRTGAYTEAFF
TRBD2	.	TRBV13	TRBJ2-1	TGTGCCAGCAGAGTTAGCGGGAAATTAGGCAATGAGCAGTTCTTC	CASRVSGKLGNEQFF
.	.	TRBV11-2	TRBJ1-2	TGTGCCAGCAGCCCCAATAATAACTATGGCTACACCTTC	CASSPNNNYGYTF
.	.	TRBV9	TRBJ2-2	TGTGCCAGCAGCGTAGGTAGTAGCAGGTCGGCCGGGGAGCTGTTTTTT	CASSVGSSRSAGELFF
.	.	TRBV11-2	TRBJ2-3	TGTGCCAGCAGCTTACAGGGAGGGGGCGATACGCAGTATTTT	CASSLQGGGDTQYF
.	.	TRBV29-1	TRBJ1-1	TGCAGCGTTGAATGGAGCCAGGGAGCTGAAGCTTTCTTT	CSVEWSQGAEAFF
.	.	TRBV4-3	TRBJ1-2	TGCGCCAGCAGCCAAGACAGGGCCCTGGATGGCTACACCTTC	CASSQDRALDGYTF
.	.	TRBV27	TRBJ1-1	TGTGCCAGCAGTATCTACAAGAACACTGAAGCTTTCTTT	CASSIYKNTEAFF
.	.	TRBV14	TRBJ1-3	TGTGCCAGCAGCCAAGCGACACCCCTGTTTACTCTGGGCAACACCATATATTTT	CASSQATPLFTLGNTIYF
TRBD1	.	TRBV7-2	TRBJ1-6	TGTGCCAGCAGCAAAGCATCACAGGGGGCTCGATCACCCCTCCACTTT	CASSKASQGARSPLHF
TRBD2	.	TRBV15	TRBJ2-1	TGTGCCACCAGCAGAGCGCCAGCGGGGGTAGGGAATGAGCAGTTCTTC	CATSRAPAGVGNEQFF
.	.	TRBV18	TRBJ2-6	TGTGCCAGCTCACCAGGGGCGAGCTCTGGGGCCAACGTCCTGACTTTC	CASSPGASSGANVLTF